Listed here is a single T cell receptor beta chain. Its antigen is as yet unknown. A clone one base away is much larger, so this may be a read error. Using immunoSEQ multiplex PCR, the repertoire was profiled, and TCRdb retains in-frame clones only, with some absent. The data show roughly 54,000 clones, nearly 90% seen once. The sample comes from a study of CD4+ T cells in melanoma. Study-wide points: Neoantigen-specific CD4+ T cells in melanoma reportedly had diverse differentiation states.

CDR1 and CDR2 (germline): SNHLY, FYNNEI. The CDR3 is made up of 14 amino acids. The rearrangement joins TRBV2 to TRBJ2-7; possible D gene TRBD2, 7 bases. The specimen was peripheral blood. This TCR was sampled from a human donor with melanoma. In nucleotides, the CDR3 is TGTGTCAGCAGGGCGACCCGAGGGGGGGGCGAGCAGTACTTC. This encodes CVSRATRGGGEQYF.